This TCR beta chain was identified in a study of T cell changes during pregnancy in multiple sclerosis. The assay was immunoSEQ multiplex PCR, and TCRdb's table has in-frame clones only and misses some. Found here are fewer than 110,000 clones, 85% to 95% of them singletons; the top ten hold 0.65% to 0.9%. V trimming: 4 bases; J trimming: 8 bases; junction bases outside the gene matches: 13. Germline CDR1 reads MNHEY; CDR2 reads SMNVEV (reference sequence). The CDR3 spans 15 residues. In this sample, this clone turned up once. J is TRBJ1-2 and V is TRBV27, with 7 positions matching TRBD1. The starting material was peripheral blood, obtained in the third trimester of pregnancy. The clonotype was recovered from a female donor in good health, enrolled as a control in a pregnancy study. CDR3 nucleotide sequence: TGTGCCAGCAGTTCAGACAGGGACTTGCGGTACGGCTACACCTTC. Protein: CASSSDRDLRYGYTF.